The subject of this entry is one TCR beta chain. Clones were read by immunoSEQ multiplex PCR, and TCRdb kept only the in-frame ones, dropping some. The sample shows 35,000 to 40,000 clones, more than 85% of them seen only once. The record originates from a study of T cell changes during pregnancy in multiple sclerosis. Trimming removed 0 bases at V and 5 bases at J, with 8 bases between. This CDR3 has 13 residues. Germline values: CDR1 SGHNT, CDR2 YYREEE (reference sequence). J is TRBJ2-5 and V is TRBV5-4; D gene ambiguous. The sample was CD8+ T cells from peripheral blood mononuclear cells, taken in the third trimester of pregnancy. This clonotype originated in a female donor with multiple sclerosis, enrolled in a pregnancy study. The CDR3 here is CASSLDLEETQYF. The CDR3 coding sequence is TGTGCCAGCAGCTTGGATTTGGAGGAGACCCAGTACTTC. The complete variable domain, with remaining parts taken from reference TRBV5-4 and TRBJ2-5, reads ETGVTQSPTHLIKTRGQQVTLRCSSQSGHNTVSWYQQALGQGPQFIFQYYREEENGRGNFPPRFSGLQFPNYSSELNVNALELDDSALYLCASSLDLEETQYFGPGTRLLVL.